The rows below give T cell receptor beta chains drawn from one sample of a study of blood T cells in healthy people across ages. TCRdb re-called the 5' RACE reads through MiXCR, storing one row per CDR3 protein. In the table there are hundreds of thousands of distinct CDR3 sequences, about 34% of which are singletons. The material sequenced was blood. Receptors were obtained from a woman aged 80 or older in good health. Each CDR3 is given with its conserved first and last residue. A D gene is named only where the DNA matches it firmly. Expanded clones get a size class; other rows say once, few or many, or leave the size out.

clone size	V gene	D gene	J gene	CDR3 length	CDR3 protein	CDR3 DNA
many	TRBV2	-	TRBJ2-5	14	CASSDGGRQETQYF	TGTGCCAGCAGTGACGGGGGGCGGCAAGAGACCCAGTACTTC
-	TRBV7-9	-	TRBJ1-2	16	CASSLEGLALDSGYTF	TGTGCCAGCAGCTTAGAAGGCCTGGCGCTTGATAGTGGCTACACCTTC
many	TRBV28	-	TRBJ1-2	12	CASLPRTGGYTF	TGTGCCAGCCTCCCACGCACGGGTGGCTACACCTTC
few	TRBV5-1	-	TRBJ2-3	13	CASSLHGGDTQYF	TGCGCCAGCAGCTTGCATGGGGGCGATACGCAGTATTTT
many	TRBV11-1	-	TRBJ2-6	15	CASSKTGPEANVLTF	TGTGCCAGCAGCAAAACAGGCCCTGAGGCCAACGTCCTGACTTTC
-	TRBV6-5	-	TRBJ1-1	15	CASSDLPGANTEAFF	TGTGCCAGCAGTGACTTACCGGGCGCAAACACTGAAGCTTTCTTT
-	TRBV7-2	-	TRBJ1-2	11	CASSLIYGYTF	TGTGCCAGCAGCTTAATTTATGGCTACACCTTC
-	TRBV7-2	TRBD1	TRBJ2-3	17	CASSLDHRDRGEDTQYF	TGTGCCAGCAGCCTCGACCACCGGGACAGGGGTGAAGATACGCAGTATTTT
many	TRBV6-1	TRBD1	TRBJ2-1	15	CASSGGQGRYNEQFF	TGTGCCAGCAGTGGGGGACAGGGGCGGTACAATGAGCAGTTCTTC
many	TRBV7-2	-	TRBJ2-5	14	CASTLASLGETQYF	TGTGCCAGCACCCTTGCTAGCTTAGGCGAGACCCAGTACTTC
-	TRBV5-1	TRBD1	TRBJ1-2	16	CASSGTGQGAYYGCTF	TGCGCCAGCAGCGGGACGGGACAGGGGGCTTACTATGGCTGCACCTTC
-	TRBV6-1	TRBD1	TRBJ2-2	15	CASSEGDRGAGELFF	TGTGCCAGCAGTGAAGGGGACAGGGGGGCCGGGGAGCTGTTTTTT
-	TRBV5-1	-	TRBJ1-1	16	CASSLAGGASFTETFF	TGCGCCAGCAGCTTGGCGGGGGGGGCTAGTTTCACTGAAACTTTCTTT
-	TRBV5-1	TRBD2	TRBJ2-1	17	CASSLGSLAGAYNEQFF	TGCGCCAGCAGCTTGGGAAGTCTAGCGGGGGCCTACAATGAGCAGTTCTTC
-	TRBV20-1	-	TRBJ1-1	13	CSASGKMNTEAFF	TGCAGTGCTAGCGGGAAGATGAACACTGAAGCTTTCTTT
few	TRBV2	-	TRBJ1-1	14	CASSGRFPGTEAFF	TGTGCCAGCAGTGGTAGATTCCCGGGCACTGAAGCTTTCTTT
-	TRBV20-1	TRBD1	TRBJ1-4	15	CSARHDRGTNEKLFF	TGCAGTGCTAGACACGACAGGGGGACGAATGAAAAACTGTTTTTT
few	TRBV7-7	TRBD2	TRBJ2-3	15	CASSLAGGPPDTQYF	TGTGCCAGCAGCTTGGCGGGGGGCCCCCCAGATACGCAGTATTTT
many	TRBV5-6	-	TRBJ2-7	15	CASSDTGQNSYEQYF	TGTGCCAGCAGCGACACAGGGCAAAACTCCTACGAGCAGTACTTC